The rows below give T cell receptor beta chains drawn from one sample of a study of blood T cell repertoires in COVID-19. Data came from immunoSEQ multiplex PCR; TCRdb stores just in-frame clones and leaves some out. This sample has 90,000 to 120,000 clones; 88% occur once, and the top ten carry more than 5.5%. Sequencing was done on a sample of peripheral blood. The receptors were sampled from a woman between 55 and 75 years old with acute or convalescent COVID-19. Each CDR3 is given with its conserved first and last residue. A D gene is named only where the DNA matches it firmly. Rows may omit the clone size; those that give it use once, few, many or a size class.

J gene | CDR3 length | D gene | V gene | clone size | CDR3 protein
TRBJ1-1 | 14 | - | TRBV9 | - | CASSAMHPGTEAFF
TRBJ2-5 | 17 | TRBD1 | TRBV7-8 | - | CASSLQGTGGSQETQYF
TRBJ1-2 | 14 | - | TRBV27 | - | CANGIPGHFYGYTF
TRBJ1-2 | 16 | - | TRBV11-1 | - | CASSFGQSPPNYGYTF
TRBJ1-3 | 13 | TRBD1 | TRBV6-5 | - | CASRTPRGTAIYF
TRBJ2-3 | 15 | - | TRBV11-2 | once | CASSSLGLGTDTQYF
TRBJ2-5 | 17 | TRBD2 | TRBV24-1 | - | CATSDSGLAGAKETQYF
TRBJ2-1 | 14 | - | TRBV19 | - | CASSIPPSRNEQFF
TRBJ1-2 | 15 | TRBD1 | TRBV10-2 | - | CASSLGTGGVGGYTF
TRBJ2-2 | 15 | - | TRBV28 | - | CASSFGGANTGELFF
TRBJ1-4 | 15 | - | TRBV3-1/TRBV3-2 | once | CASSPAIETNEKLFF
TRBJ1-6 | 14 | - | TRBV30 | - | CASRGIGINSPLHF
TRBJ2-1 | 15 | - | TRBV5-4 | - | CASSPGQRVGNEQFF
TRBJ2-2 | 15 | TRBD2 | TRBV5-1 | few | CASSLWREIGGELFF
TRBJ1-2 | 15 | - | TRBV6-1 | - | CASSEARALNYGYTF
TRBJ2-7 | 14 | - | TRBV15 | once | CATSRDVEGYEQYF
TRBJ2-4 | 13 | - | TRBV6-6 | - | CASLWGVGNIQYF
TRBJ1-5 | 12 | - | TRBV30 | once | CAWSKGVGTQHF
TRBJ2-7 | 15 | TRBD2 | TRBV14 | - | CASSQVAGDPYEQYF
TRBJ2-1 | 12 | - | TRBV19 | - | CASSGVYNEQFF
TRBJ2-5 | 17 | TRBD1 | TRBV14 | - | CASSQRLGTGREETQYF
TRBJ1-5 | 15 | - | TRBV19 | - | CASSIGHLGNQPQHF
TRBJ1-4 | 15 | TRBD1 | TRBV25-1 | - | CASSEPTGPGEKLFF
TRBJ2-1 | 20 | TRBD2 | TRBV9 | - | CASSAPGGTSGISSYNEQFF
TRBJ2-1 | 14 | - | TRBV3-1/TRBV3-2 | - | CASSEVPQANEQFF
TRBJ2-1 | 18 | - | TRBV10-2 | - | CASSESTQAGISYNEQFF